What follows is one TCR beta chain and its context. The specificity of this receptor is unknown. Qualities for individual bases were not recorded, and no much larger clone is one base off. The data originate from a study of blood T cell repertoires in COVID-19 (dated by TCRdb to about 2020). About the study as a whole: Samples covering the acute and convalescent phases of COVID-19 were provided by collaborators in the United States, Italy and Spain. The material from the prospective study consisted of cDNA or gDNA derived from T cells, B-cell-depleted T cells, or PBMCs. Deeply sampled blood TCRbeta repertoires from subjects exposed to, actively infected with, or recovered from COVID-19 were included in the dataset. The repertoires were made available in a free public database intended to serve as a resource for research on the immune response to SARS-CoV-2. The samples were drawn from two sources: the first 160 participants of the ongoing ImmuneRACE study, and 950 to 1,500 subjects contributed by 6 global collaborators. Sample metadata almost always included a de-identified subject ID, COVID-19 status, age in years and sex. Where available, HLA class I and class II types were obtained from metadata supplied by the sample provider rather than from assay-based typing.

The CDR3 spans 20 residues, from the cysteine through the phenylalanine. CDR3 DNA is the only sequence kept; it has 60 bases, read in frame from the first base. CDR1 and CDR2 are drawn from the germline V gene: SGHRS, YFSETQ. From V the trimming removes 4 bases and from J it removes 0 bases, while the gene matches leave 10 bases of the junction unaccounted for. Whole blood was collected in K2EDTA tubes by collaborating institutions according to the institutions' own protocols. Collaborator samples were shipped for TCRbeta analysis as frozen whole blood, isolated PBMCs, or DNA extracted from either sample type. TCRbeta CDR3 regions were amplified from genomic DNA by means of the immunoSEQ Assay, a bias-controlled multiplex PCR. The published analysis was carried out like this. Within the assay, amplification of reference gene primers was used to estimate how many nucleated cells each sample contained. Sequence reads were collapsed and filtered to measure the absolute abundance of every unique TCRbeta CDR3 rearrangement. For each sample, productive Simpson clonality was calculated as the square root of Simpson's diversity index across productive rearrangements. In TCRdb, the immuneACCESS table is reduced to in-frame sequences with V and J assigned. These tables do not hold every clone; where another copy was compared, an unresolved V gene accounts for under half, and the others remain unexplained. V and J calls and clone size are copied from that table; D and trimming were computed from the DNA. For this sample the table gives about 270,000 clones, of which approximately 80% were detected only once. The ten largest account for 4% to 5% of the sample.

Overall study results and their limits: The quantity of clinical and demographic metadata differed by source and by participant and was supplied without curation.

The sample taken for sequencing was peripheral blood. This clonotype was obtained from a woman between 50 and 59 years old with active or convalescent COVID-19. The chain links TRBV5-1 with TRBJ2-1, with 16 bases aligning to TRBD2. CDR3 reads: CASSPTTGLAGGSSYNEQFF. The sequenced DNA is TGCGCCAGCAGCCCCACCACGGGACTAGCGGGAGGGAGCTCCTACAATGAGCAGTTCTTC.